The rows below give T cell receptor beta chains drawn from one sample of a study of vaccination effects on CD4 cells after COVID-19. These TCRs' antigens remain unknown. Profiling relied on immunoSEQ multiplex PCR, and the TCRdb table lists in-frame clones only, not all of them. The sample holds about 31,000 clones, roughly 67% seen once. The starting material was CD4+ T cells from PBMCs cultured with SARS-CoV-2 spike peptides, obtained after COVID-19 vaccination. The source of these receptors is a human donor who received a COVID-19 vaccine. Each CDR3 is given with its conserved first and last residue. The D gene is left open where the match is weak. Part of the rows lack a size; the others show once, few, many or a class for expanded clones.

V	J	size	D	CDR3	DNA
TRBV18	TRBJ1-4	few	.	CASSEGYEKLFF	TGTGCCAGCTCAGAGGGTTACGAAAAACTGTTTTTT
TRBV19	TRBJ1-6	once	.	CASQDRDNSPLHF	TGTGCCAGTCAAGACAGAGATAATTCACCCCTCCACTTT
TRBV10-2	TRBJ2-3	.	TRBD2	CASSKSSGESTDTQYF	TGCGCCAGCAGTAAATCTAGCGGGGAGAGCACAGATACGCAGTATTTT
TRBV6-4	TRBJ2-2	.	.	CASSPMDYNTGELFF	TGTGCCAGCAGCCCAATGGACTACAACACCGGGGAGCTGTTTTTT
TRBV27	TRBJ2-6	.	.	CASSLFSGANVLTF	TGTGCCAGCAGTTTGTTCTCTGGGGCCAACGTCCTGACTTTC
TRBV6-5	TRBJ2-1	medium-sized	.	CASSADLPRAFF	TGTGCCAGCAGCGCGGACCTCCCTAGGGCGTTCTTC
TRBV5-8	TRBJ2-7	.	.	CASSLGLGGRSYEQYF	TGTGCCAGCAGCTTGGGGCTTGGTGGCAGATCCTACGAGCAGTACTTC
TRBV6-2/TRBV6-3	TRBJ1-1	.	.	CASSSGPTRKDTEAFF	TGTGCCAGCAGTTCCGGGCCCACGAGGAAGGACACTGAAGCTTTCTTT
TRBV11-2	TRBJ1-1	.	.	CASSPEWGRTEAFF	TGTGCCAGCAGCCCCGAGTGGGGACGGACTGAAGCTTTCTTT
TRBV19	TRBJ2-1	.	TRBD2	CASTPRLARFNEQFF	TGTGCCAGTACCCCGAGACTAGCCAGGTTTAATGAGCAGTTCTTC
TRBV5-6	TRBJ2-7	few	.	CASSLLGPNPYEQYF	TGTGCCAGCAGCTTACTCGGGCCAAACCCCTACGAGCAGTACTTC
TRBV9	TRBJ2-2	.	TRBD2	CASSVGLAGLGELFF	TGTGCCAGCAGCGTAGGGCTAGCGGGGCTGGGGGAGCTGTTTTTT
TRBV27	TRBJ2-7	few	.	CASSPGLGSTYEQYF	TGTGCCAGCAGTCCCGGACTGGGTTCGACATACGAGCAGTACTTC
TRBV25-1	TRBJ2-6	.	.	CASSEFWSSGANVLTF	TGTGCCAGCAGTGAATTCTGGTCCTCTGGGGCCAACGTCCTGACTTTC
TRBV9	TRBJ2-5	few	TRBD2	CASSGLAGQEETQYF	TGTGCCAGCAGCGGACTAGCGGGTCAAGAAGAGACCCAGTACTTC
TRBV4-2	TRBJ2-2	.	TRBD1	CASSQEARGRLTGELFF	TGTGCCAGCAGCCAAGAAGCGAGGGGGCGCCTCACCGGGGAGCTGTTTTTT